These 27 T cell receptor beta chains were all obtained from the same sample, sequenced in a study of T cell responses to AZD1222 COVID-19 vaccine. This table comes from immunoSEQ multiplex PCR, and its TCRdb copy is limited to in-frame clones, with some not included. The repertoire includes approximately 300,000 clones, approximately 94% of them detected once, and roughly 0.51% sits in the top ten. The source was peripheral blood, collected 28 days after the second AZD1222 dose. Every receptor here comes from an adult who received the AZD1222 COVID-19 vaccine.

In this sample, this clone turned up once. V usage is TRBV4-3 and J usage is TRBJ2-1, with 8 bases identical to TRBD2. This CDR3 is 15 amino acids long. CDR1 and CDR2 from the germline V gene are LGHNA and YSLEER. V dropped 0 bases and J dropped 8; count of bases not matched to a gene: 6. CDR3 DNA: TGCGCCAGCAGCCAAGATCGCGGGAGGACCGATGAGCAGTTCTTC. It is translated as CASSQDRGRTDEQFF.

V usage is TRBV4-2 and J usage is TRBJ2-2; D is ambiguous. Trimming left V 4 bases short and J 4 bases short, with 10 bases between. The length of the CDR3 is 14 residues. CDR1 and CDR2 (germline): LGHNA, YNFKEQ. The CDR3 loop reads CASSLSFLTGELFF. CDR3 bases: TGTGCCAGCAGCCTATCATTTCTCACCGGGGAGCTGTTTTTT.

This clone was found once. One junction end disagrees with the germline gene, perhaps due to a read error. This chain joins TRBV7-7 and TRBJ2-1, with 7 bases fitting TRBD1. The CDR3 runs to 13 residues. From germline, CDR1 is SSHAT and CDR2 FNYEAQ (reference sequence). The CDR3 DNA sequence: TGTGCTAGCAGTCAGACAGGGCAGGGTGAGCAGTTCTTC. Translating it yields CASSQTGQGEQFF.

Here the CDR3 DNA reads TGTGCCAGCAGCCAAGAGGGGGGCAGGGGGTCTGGCTCTGGGGCCAACGTCCTGACTTTC. The encoded protein is CASSQEGGRGSGSGANVLTF. The J gene is TRBJ2-6, the V gene TRBV4-2; a weak D match, TRBD1 (7 bases). V lost 0 bases and J 0 bases, leaving 18 bases between the germline ends. CDR3 length: 20 amino acids. The germline gives CDR1 LGHNA, CDR2 YNFKEQ.

The CDR3 coding sequence is TGTGCCAGCAGTTCGCCGACAGTGAACACTGAAGCTTTCTTT. It encodes CASSSPTVNTEAFF. The chain has TRBV27 and TRBJ1-1, with D perhaps TRBD1 (5 bases). The germline V gene encodes CDR1 MNHEY and CDR2 SMNVEV (reference sequence). Trimming removed 4 bases from V and 0 bases from J, with 9 bases in between. The CDR3 extends over 14 amino acids.

The chain uses TRBV6-5 and TRBJ1-1; 7 nucleotides agree with TRBD1. V was pared by 4 bases and J by 0 bases, with 5 bases of the junction left unmatched. Per the germline V gene, CDR1 is MNHEY and CDR2 is SVGAGI. The CDR3 consists of 15 residues. The CDR3 nucleotides are TGTGCCAGCAGTTGGGGGACAGTCATGAACACTGAAGCTTTCTTT. Translation gives CASSWGTVMNTEAFF.

This clone was counted a few times. The chain recombines TRBV4-2 with TRBJ2-2; TRBD2 aligns across 14 bases. Germline CDR1 and CDR2: LGHNA and YNFKEQ. The CDR3 extends over 16 amino acids. V shed 4 bases, J shed 4 bases, and the junction held 2 bases outside the gene matches. The CDR3: CASSLGTSGGTGELFF. The CDR3 bases are TGTGCCAGCAGCCTAGGGACTAGCGGGGGCACCGGGGAGCTGTTTTTT.

This chain connects TRBV4-1 to TRBJ1-2; D is possibly TRBD1 (5 bases). The V and J ends lost 1 base and 4 bases respectively, with 10 bases between them. CDR1 is MGHRA, CDR2 YSYEKL, per germline. This CDR3 region has 14 residues. The CDR3, as DNA: TGCGCCAGCAGCCAAGGGGACGGAACCTATGGCTACACCTTC. Encoded protein: CASSQGDGTYGYTF.

The chain carries TRBV28 and TRBJ1-4; TRBD1 agrees at 10 bases. The CDR3 length is 16 residues. Germline-derived CDR1 and CDR2 are MDHEN and SYDVKM. V trimming: 0 bases; J trimming: 6 bases; junction bases outside the gene matches: 4. CDR3 sequence reads: CASSLWKGTGDEKLFF. Written as DNA, the CDR3 is TGTGCCAGCAGTTTATGGAAGGGGACAGGGGATGAAAAACTGTTTTTT.

V gene TRBV3-1 (or the pseudogene TRBV3-2) combines with J gene TRBJ2-7; D perhaps matches TRBD2 (5 bases). The V end lost 3 bases, the J end lost 2 bases, and 11 bases lay between the germline ends. CDR1 and CDR2 from the germline V gene are LGHDT and YNNKEL (reference sequence). The CDR3 spans 14 residues. The CDR3 DNA follows: TGTGCCAGCAGCCAGCTACGGGGAACCTACGAGCAGTACTTC. The encoded protein is CASSQLRGTYEQYF.

The V gene is TRBV30, the J gene TRBJ2-2, with D hard to call. CDR1 is GTSNPN, CDR2 SVGIG, per germline (reference sequence). Trimming took 2 bases from V and 1 from J, leaving 8 bases between them. There are 14 residues in the CDR3. For the CDR3, the DNA is TGTGCCTGGAGTACGGTCCGGAACACCGGGGAGCTGTTTTTT. Protein sequence: CAWSTVRNTGELFF.

The chain combines TRBV12-3 or TRBV12-4 with TRBJ2-7; D not certain. The CDR3 spans 11 residues. Trimming removed 1 base from V and 3 bases from J, with 1 base in between. Written as DNA, the CDR3 is TGTGCCAGCAGTTTAGTCTACGAGCAGTACTTC. Encoded protein: CASSLVYEQYF.

The rearrangement uses TRBV4-1 and TRBJ2-3; D gene uncertain. Looked up from germline, CDR1 is MGHRA and CDR2 is YSYEKL. The CDR3 length is 15 residues. V lost 5 bases and J 2 bases, leaving 14 bases between the germline ends. As DNA, the CDR3 is TGCGCCAGCAGCTCAGATGGGGTTCCCACAGATACGCAGTATTTT. This gives the protein CASSSDGVPTDTQYF.

This chain's CDR3 is CASSESGGNSPLHF. Written as DNA, the CDR3 is TGTGCCAGCAGTGAATCTGGGGGAAATTCACCCCTCCACTTT. The chain recombines TRBV25-1 with TRBJ1-6, with TRBD1 as a possible D gene (5 bases). CDR1 is MGHDK and CDR2 is SYGVNS in the germline V gene. Trimming pared 1 base from V and 7 bases from J, leaving 8 bases between. This CDR3 spans 14 amino acids.

The chain employs TRBV27 and TRBJ2-2; D remains unclear. Germline V CDR1 and CDR2: MNHEY, SMNVEV (reference sequence). Trimming took 8 bases from V and 4 from J, leaving 8 bases between them. The CDR3 length is 12 residues. The CDR3 reads CASGWLTGELFF. The CDR3 DNA reads TGTGCCAGCGGTTGGCTCACCGGGGAGCTGTTTTTT.

This chain uses TRBV27 with TRBJ2-3, with TRBD1 identical over 7 bases. The germline CDR1 and CDR2 sequences are MNHEY and SMNVEV (reference sequence). There are 16 residues in the CDR3. After removal of 4 bases from V and 2 bases from J, the junction contained 9 bases not matched to a gene. The CDR3 spells CASSSGTVSLTDTQYF. The CDR3 region has the DNA TGTGCCAGCAGTTCCGGGACAGTAAGTCTCACAGATACGCAGTATTTT.

This clone was recorded only once. This rearrangement joins TRBV5-8 to TRBJ1-1; a possible D gene is TRBD1 (5 bases). There are 13 residues in the CDR3. Trimming removed 4 bases at V and 5 bases at J, with 12 bases between. Germline V gene data show CDR1 as SGHTS and CDR2 as YDEGEE. The CDR3 DNA reads as TGTGCCAGCAGCGTCCTTACAGGAACTGAAGCTTTCTTT. Residues: CASSVLTGTEAFF. Combining the CDR3 with reference TRBV5-8 and TRBJ1-1 gives the whole variable domain EAGVTQSPTHLIKTRGQQATLRCSPISGHTSVYWYQQALGLGLQFLLWYDEGEERNRGNFPPRFSGRQFPNYSSELNVNALELEDSALYLCASSVLTGTEAFFGQGTRLTVV.

This sequence joins TRBV6-5 and TRBJ1-1; D may be TRBD1 (5 bases). This CDR3 is 12 amino acids long. The germline CDR1 and CDR2 sequences are MNHEY and SVGAGI. V was pared by 6 bases and J by 1 base, with 6 bases between. CDR3 loop: CASRTANTEAFF. In DNA form, the CDR3 reads TGTGCCAGCAGGACAGCGAACACTGAAGCTTTCTTT.

This clone was seen a single time. The chain recombines TRBV7-3 with TRBJ1-2; D is unclear. The CDR3 sequence is 17 residues long. Trimming stripped 4 bases from V and 8 bases from J, with 26 bases between. Germline V CDR1 and CDR2: SGHTA, FQGTGA. The CDR3 loop is CASSSSRPQEYWGGYTF. CDR3 sequence (DNA): TGTGCCAGCAGCTCTTCCCGCCCTCAGGAATACTGGGGAGGCTACACCTTC.

V usage is TRBV9 and J usage is TRBJ2-7; 12 nucleotides line up with TRBD2. Germline CDR1 is SGDLS and CDR2 is YYNGEE. Germline trimming cut 4 bases from V and 2 bases from J; bases unmatched to any gene: 4. The CDR3 consists of 15 residues. The CDR3 protein is CASSLAGGPTYEQYF. For the CDR3, the DNA is TGTGCCAGCAGCCTAGCGGGAGGGCCGACCTACGAGCAGTACTTC.

The gene calls are TRBV4-1 and TRBJ1-6; 7 nucleotides match TRBD1. Germline assignment: CDR1 MGHRA and CDR2 YSYEKL. The ends lost 2 bases at V and 6 bases at J; junction bases unmatched: 7. CDR3 length: 16 residues. The chain's CDR3 is CASSQFLGTVNSPLHF. CDR3 nucleotides: TGCGCCAGCAGCCAATTCCTAGGGACAGTTAATTCACCCCTCCACTTT.

The chain recombines TRBV7-3 with TRBJ2-1; TRBD1 aligns across 7 bases. Germline V CDR1 and CDR2: SGHTA, FQGTGA. The CDR3 totals 14 residues. The ends lost 5 bases at V and 10 bases at J; junction bases unmatched: 11. As DNA, the CDR3 is TGTGCCAGCAGCATTCTTGAGGGGGCGCAGGAGCAGTTCTTC. This translates into CASSILEGAQEQFF. Looking up the rest from reference TRBV7-3 and TRBJ2-1 gives the full variable domain: GAGVSQTPSNKVTEKGKYVELRCDPISGHTALYWYRQSLGQGPEFLIYFQGTGAADDSGLPNDRFFAVRPEGSVSTLKIQRTERGDSAVYLCASSILEGAQEQFFGPGTRLTVL.

V usage is TRBV5-1 and J usage is TRBJ2-3; tentatively, D is TRBD1 (6 bases). Trimming took 4 bases from V and 3 from J, leaving 9 bases between them. Germline loops: CDR1 SGHRS, CDR2 YFSETQ. The CDR3 sequence is 13 residues long. CDR3 DNA: TGCGCCAGCAGCGCAACAGGGACAGATACGCAGTATTTT. Translating it yields CASSATGTDTQYF. The full variable domain, in which reference TRBV5-1 and TRBJ2-3 provide the parts outside the CDR3, is KAGVTQTPRYLIKTRGQQVTLSCSPISGHRSVSWYQQTPGQGLQFLFEYFSETQRNKGNFPGRFSGRQFSNSRSEMNVSTLELGDSALYLCASSATGTDTQYFGPGTRLTVL.

V gene TRBV18 combines with J gene TRBJ2-5; no clear D gene. The CDR3 is made up of 14 amino acids. Germline loops: CDR1 KGHSH, CDR2 LQKENI. Trimming took 3 bases from V and 2 from J, leaving 10 bases between them. The CDR3 nucleotides are TGTGCCAGCTCACCCGGGCACCAACAAGAGACCCAGTACTTC. It translates to CASSPGHQQETQYF.

The chain has TRBV28 and TRBJ1-5; D perhaps matches TRBD1 (5 bases). This CDR3 is 15 amino acids long. Germline V CDR1 and CDR2: MDHEN, SYDVKM. V was clipped by 5 bases and J by 4 bases, with 15 bases between them. CDR3 protein: CASSGAGTSNQPQHF. The CDR3 DNA reads TGTGCCAGCAGTGGGGCCGGGACCAGTAATCAGCCCCAGCATTTT.

CDR3 bases: TGTGCCAGTAGTATAAGGGCAGGGTATCAGCCCCAGCATTTT. This sequence encodes CASSIRAGYQPQHF. The chain links TRBV19 to TRBJ1-5; maybe TRBD1 (5 bases). Looked up from germline, CDR1 is LNHDA and CDR2 is SQIVND (reference sequence). This CDR3 is 14 amino acids long. V was clipped by 2 bases and J by 5 bases, with 10 bases between them.

The genes are TRBV5-6 and TRBJ1-2, with D uncertain. The V end was cut by 0 bases, the J end by 4 bases, with 4 bases between. CDR3 length: 12 amino acids. CDR1 and CDR2 from the germline V gene are SGHDT and YYEEEE. CDR3 bases: TGTGCCAGCAGCTTGGTGGCCTATGGCTACACCTTC. Its protein product is CASSLVAYGYTF. Full variable domain (remainder filled in from reference TRBV5-6 and TRBJ1-2): DAGVTQSPTHLIKTRGQQVTLRCSPKSGHDTVSWYQQALGQGPQFIFQYYEEEERQRGNFPDRFSGHQFPNYSSELNVNALLLGDSALYLCASSLVAYGYTFGSGTRLTVV.